This T cell receptor (beta chain) was captured in a study of identical twins. This CDR3 spans 15 amino acids. From germline, CDR1 is LNHDA and CDR2 SQIVND (reference sequence). V lost 9 bases and J lost 3; bases outside the gene matches: 12. This clonotype appeared a few times. No antigen is known for it. Template switching added a universal primer site, and cDNA bore unique molecular identifiers. TCRdb reprocessed the 5' RACE reads with MiXCR, giving one entry per CDR3 protein. The table shows 1.5 million to 2 million distinct CDR3 sequences, with less than 35% occurring only once. Overall study findings and caveats: The authors noted that invariant MAIT and iNKT cells could partly confound zero-insertion analyses.

This receptor was obtained from a newborn girl in good health. The sample consisted of cord blood. This chain links TRBV19 with TRBJ1-2; 8 bases fit TRBD1. The CDR3 sequence: CASSWGRGLYYGYTF. The CDR3 DNA is TGTGCCAGCTCCTGGGGCAGGGGGCTGTACTATGGCTACACCTTC. The full variable domain, with the rest looked up from reference TRBV19 and TRBJ1-2, is DGGITQSPKYLFRKEGQNVTLSCEQNLNHDAMYWYRQDPGQGLRLIYYSQIVNDFQKGDIAEGYSVSREKKESFPLTVTSAQKNPTAFYLCASSWGRGLYYGYTFGSGTRLTVV.